The 7 T cell receptor beta chains below all came from one sample that was sequenced in a study of CXCR3-negative and CXCR3-positive naive CD8 T cells. Preparation of TRB cDNA libraries relied on 5' RACE carrying UMI labels. TCRdb reprocessed the 5' RACE reads, with one entry per CDR3 protein and no DNA. The table for this sample gives some 100,000 distinct CDR3 sequences. These receptors have no identified antigens. Points from the study as a whole: The TRB CDR3s that CXCR3-positive naive cells carried were more hydrophobic than those of CXCR3-negative naive cells.

Sequences were obtained from naive CXCR3+ CD8+ T cells from blood. Subset given: CD45RO-CCR7+CD27+CD95- naive CD8+ T cells expressing CXCR3 (TNR3+). These receptors were collected from a human donor in good health. Some clones in this sample may be carry-over from other donors' samples.

This chain joins TRBV29-1 and TRBJ1-1; TCRdb indicates TRBD1, and absent DNA this call remains unverified. In germline, CDR1 is SQVTM, CDR2 ANQGSEA. This CDR3 is built from 14 residues. Here the CDR3 reads CSVADRGSNTEAFF.

The gene calls are TRBV19 and TRBJ2-1; checking the TCRdb D call of TRBD2 is not possible without DNA. The CDR3 runs 14 residues. CDR1 LNHDA and CDR2 SQIVND come from the germline V gene (reference sequence). The CDR3 is CASSDAGGINEQFF.

V usage is TRBV7-9 and J usage is TRBJ2-3; the D gene TCRdb calls, TRBD1, cannot be checked with no DNA. CDR3 length equals 14 residues. CDR1 and CDR2 (germline): SEHNR, FQNEAQ (reference sequence). The CDR3 reads CASSPRGFPDTQYF.

The chain links TRBV10-1 to TRBJ2-1. Per the germline V gene, CDR1 is WNHNN and CDR2 is SYGVQD (reference sequence). The CDR3 extends over 12 amino acids. The chain's CDR3 is CASSDEYNEQFF.

The chain is built from TRBV12-3 or TRBV12-4 and TRBJ2-5. There are 17 residues in the CDR3. CDR3 amino acids: CASSLCDRPRFQETQYF.

The J gene is TRBJ2-5, the V gene TRBV7-6; TCRdb's D gene call, TRBD2, goes unchecked for lack of DNA. Germline V lookup: CDR1 SGHVS, CDR2 FNYEAQ. CDR3 length: 15 amino acids. The CDR3 sequence is CASSLGPGPQGTQYF.

The chain couples TRBV7-6 to TRBJ1-1. In germline, CDR1 is SGHVS, CDR2 FNYEAQ. There are 12 residues in the CDR3. The CDR3 is CASSAALGEAFF.